This T cell receptor (beta chain) was identified in a study of shared clonotypes between healthy human individuals. General observations from the study: The study found lower generation probabilities in non-shared clonotypes than in those shared by all four donors. Generally, naive subsets came out with larger estimated richness than memory subsets.

A note on this clone: Its target is not known.

CDR3 length equals 15 residues. Germline loops: CDR1 MNHEY, CDR2 SVGAGI. Trimming removed 10 bases from V and 8 bases from J, with 24 bases in between. Sequencing used immunoSEQ multiplex PCR; TCRdb keeps in-frame clones, though not all of them. The sample comprises some 690,000 clones, roughly 91% of which are singletons, and 34% rests with the top ten. The authors combined CD45RO+ cells with CCR7-negative CD45RA+ TemRA cells as CD8 memory. The sequence was collected from a man between 18 and 29 years old in good health. Some clones in this sample may be carry-over from other donors' samples. The chain recombines TRBV6-5 with TRBJ2-4, with D perhaps being TRBD1 or TRBD2 (5 bases each). Material: memory CD8+ T cells from PBMCs. Subset specified: CD45RO+ cells pooled with CCR7-negative TemRA cells. CDR3 DNA: TGTGCCACTCTACCCACCCGGACACCCGGGGACATTCAGTACTTC. This encodes CATLPTRTPGDIQYF.